A selection of T cell receptor beta chains follows, all from one sample in a study of blood T cell repertoires in COVID-19. Some clones are missing from TCRdb's copy, which holds only in-frame ones; the method was immunoSEQ multiplex PCR. The table shows 99,000 or so clones, with roughly four fifths occurring only once. The sample was peripheral blood. These receptors were collected from a woman older than 75 with active or convalescent COVID-19. The CDR3 runs from the conserved cysteine through the conserved F or W. Each record gives: V gene, clone size, D gene, J gene, CDR3 protein, CDR3 DNA. D genes are given only for firm matches. The size of a clone is reported for some rows only, either as once, few or many, or as a class for expanded clones.

v_gene: TRBV19
abundance: few
d_gene: TRBD1
j_gene: TRBJ1-6
CDR3aa: CATSTGDNSPLHF
CDR3nt: TGTGCCACCTCGACAGGGGATAACTCACCCCTCCACTTT

v_gene: TRBV2
abundance: few
d_gene: TRBD2
j_gene: TRBJ2-3
CDR3aa: CASSGRLAGNTDTQYF
CDR3nt: TGTGCCAGCAGTGGCCGACTAGCGGGAAACACAGATACGCAGTATTTT

v_gene: TRBV5-1
abundance: many
d_gene: -
j_gene: TRBJ2-7
CDR3aa: CASSPPTGGVTYEQYF
CDR3nt: TGCGCCAGCAGCCCACCAACGGGGGGCGTAACCTACGAGCAGTACTTC

v_gene: TRBV7-2
abundance: -
d_gene: TRBD2
j_gene: TRBJ2-2
CDR3aa: CASSLGGLAGGPTTGELFF
CDR3nt: TGTGCCAGCAGCTTAGGGGGACTAGCGGGAGGTCCGACCACCGGGGAGCTGTTTTTT

v_gene: TRBV7-9
abundance: -
d_gene: -
j_gene: TRBJ1-4
CDR3aa: CASSSGQPGEKLFF
CDR3nt: TGTGCCAGCAGCTCCGGACAGCCTGGAGAAAAACTGTTTTTT

v_gene: TRBV4-1
abundance: -
d_gene: TRBD1
j_gene: TRBJ2-7
CDR3aa: CASSQDLGTVTYEQYF
CDR3nt: TGCGCCAGCAGCCAAGATCTAGGGACAGTGACCTACGAGCAGTACTTC

v_gene: TRBV4-1
abundance: few
d_gene: -
j_gene: TRBJ1-4
CDR3aa: CASSQAAGTNEKLFF
CDR3nt: TGCGCCAGCAGCCAAGCGGCGGGTACTAATGAAAAACTGTTTTTT

v_gene: TRBV5-8
abundance: -
d_gene: TRBD1
j_gene: TRBJ2-7
CDR3aa: CASSYPGQGHEQYF
CDR3nt: TGTGCCAGCAGCTATCCGGGACAGGGCCACGAGCAGTACTTC

v_gene: TRBV18
abundance: -
d_gene: -
j_gene: TRBJ2-6
CDR3aa: CASSPVPTGANVLTF
CDR3nt: TGTGCCAGCTCACCGGTCCCTACTGGGGCCAACGTCCTGACTTTC

v_gene: TRBV5-1
abundance: few
d_gene: -
j_gene: TRBJ2-7
CDR3aa: CASARETYEQYF
CDR3nt: TGCGCCAGCGCGCGTGAGACCTACGAGCAGTACTTC

v_gene: TRBV27
abundance: -
d_gene: TRBD1
j_gene: TRBJ1-6
CDR3aa: CASRRTGSNSPLHF
CDR3nt: TGTGCCAGCAGGCGGACAGGGAGCAATTCACCCCTCCACTTT

v_gene: TRBV7-8
abundance: once
d_gene: -
j_gene: TRBJ1-4
CDR3aa: CASSLETATNEKLFF
CDR3nt: TGTGCCAGCAGCTTAGAGACAGCAACTAATGAAAAACTGTTTTTT

v_gene: TRBV5-4
abundance: -
d_gene: -
j_gene: TRBJ1-2
CDR3aa: CASSPPSRDLRQDNGYTF
CDR3nt: TGTGCCAGCAGCCCACCTTCCCGGGATCTTCGACAGGATAATGGCTACACCTTC

v_gene: TRBV4-2
abundance: -
d_gene: TRBD2
j_gene: TRBJ2-3
CDR3aa: CASSPSGSTDTQYF
CDR3nt: TGTGCCAGCAGCCCTAGCGGTAGCACAGATACGCAGTATTTT

v_gene: TRBV5-1
abundance: -
d_gene: -
j_gene: TRBJ2-2
CDR3aa: CASSSELAGELFF
CDR3nt: TGCGCCAGCAGCTCCGAGTTAGCCGGGGAGCTGTTTTTT

v_gene: TRBV19
abundance: -
d_gene: TRBD2
j_gene: TRBJ2-2
CDR3aa: CASSFSGGFTGELFF
CDR3nt: TGTGCCAGTAGTTTTAGCGGGGGCTTTACCGGGGAGCTGTTTTTT

v_gene: TRBV5-1
abundance: -
d_gene: TRBD2
j_gene: TRBJ2-1
CDR3aa: CASMTSGTPNNEQFF
CDR3nt: TGCGCCAGCATGACTAGCGGGACCCCTAACAATGAGCAGTTCTTC

v_gene: TRBV28
abundance: -
d_gene: -
j_gene: TRBJ2-1
CDR3aa: CASSFPRRTGRNEQFF
CDR3nt: TGTGCCAGCAGTTTTCCCCGCCGAACAGGGCGCAATGAGCAGTTCTTC

v_gene: TRBV9
abundance: -
d_gene: TRBD1
j_gene: TRBJ1-4
CDR3aa: CASSGQETGRSKLFF
CDR3nt: TGTGCCAGCAGCGGCCAAGAGACAGGGAGATCAAAACTGTTTTTT

v_gene: TRBV11-2
abundance: -
d_gene: -
j_gene: TRBJ2-1
CDR3aa: CASSLQGGSHNEQFF
CDR3nt: TGTGCCAGCAGCCTCCAAGGGGGTTCCCACAATGAGCAGTTCTTC

v_gene: TRBV27
abundance: -
d_gene: -
j_gene: TRBJ1-1
CDR3aa: CASIPTVTGLGSTEAFF
CDR3nt: TGTGCCAGCATCCCGACCGTAACCGGGCTGGGGAGCACTGAAGCTTTCTTT

v_gene: TRBV2
abundance: once
d_gene: -
j_gene: TRBJ1-2
CDR3aa: CASSAGDYGYTF
CDR3nt: TGTGCCAGCAGTGCGGGTGACTATGGCTACACCTTC

v_gene: TRBV23-1
abundance: -
d_gene: -
j_gene: TRBJ2-7
CDR3aa: CASSQSIKRQAYEQYF
CDR3nt: TGCGCCAGCAGTCAATCGATCAAGAGACAGGCCTACGAGCAGTACTTC